The 21 T cell receptor beta chains below all came from one sample that was sequenced in a study of low-dose radiotherapy and immunotherapy resistance in tumors. cDNA synthesis used a TRAV/TRBV-specific primer set for both chains. Amplification of TCRs used a constant-region primer and V-primer adapter for roughly 20 PCR cycles. TCRdb reprocessed the reads with MiXCR, giving one entry per CDR3 protein. The top ten hold roughly 1% of the sample, which has about 89,000 distinct CDR3 sequences, 8% to 10% seen once. Stated time point: before trial treatment. The sample consisted of PBMCs, taken before treatment. These receptors were obtained from a male donor with prostate cancer.

This clonotype was observed at least ten times. The V call is TRBV4-3, the J call TRBJ2-1; TRBD2 agrees at 8 bases. The V gene end was trimmed by 1 base and the J gene end by 1 base; junction bases not matched to a gene: 3. CDR3 size: 16 residues. Germline loops: CDR1 LGHNA, CDR2 YSLEER. The CDR3 bases are TGCGCCAGCAGCCAAGTTAGCGGGAATTCCTACAATGAGCAGTTCTTC. It translates to CASSQVSGNSYNEQFF.

This clonotype was counted ten times or more. The rearrangement links TRBV27 to TRBJ2-7, with 7 bases identical to TRBD2. J lost 2 bases, V lost 4 bases, and 8 bases had no gene match. Germline-derived CDR1 and CDR2 are MNHEY and SMNVEV (reference sequence). This CDR3 contains 15 residues. In nucleotides, the CDR3 is TGTGCCAGCAGTTCGACGGGGGGAGGGACCTACGAGCAGTACTTC. Translated, it gives CASSSTGGGTYEQYF.

This clonotype was counted ten times or more. The gene calls are TRBV19 and TRBJ1-5, with D perhaps matching TRBD1 (5 bases). Germline V gene data show CDR1 as LNHDA and CDR2 as SQIVND (reference sequence). With 2 bases removed from V and 4 bases from J, the gap between germline ends came to 9 bases. This CDR3 region has 14 residues. The CDR3 sequence is CASSISDSNQPQHF. The DNA of the CDR3 is TGTGCCAGTAGTATAAGTGACAGTAATCAGCCCCAGCATTTT.

This clonotype was seen repeatedly, ten times or more. This chain joins TRBV19 and TRBJ1-5, with D tentatively TRBD1 (6 bases). The germline gives CDR1 LNHDA, CDR2 SQIVND (reference sequence). V was trimmed by 4 bases and J by 7 bases, leaving 14 bases between them. The CDR3 runs to 14 residues. In nucleotides, the CDR3 is TGTGCCAGTAGTACCACAGGGTCGGCCCAGCCCCAGCATTTT. Translation gives CASSTTGSAQPQHF.

The chain combines TRBV30 with TRBJ2-4; 7 nucleotides align to TRBD2. This CDR3 is built from 13 residues. Germline values: CDR1 GTSNPN, CDR2 SVGIG (reference sequence). The V and J ends lost 1 base and 3 bases, in that order; junction bases with no gene match: 0. CDR3: CAWSASGKNIQYF. CDR3 DNA: TGTGCCTGGAGTGCTAGCGGCAAAAACATTCAGTACTTC.

The table lists this clonotype with many counts. The chain is built from TRBV5-5 and TRBJ2-5; D remains unclear. With 4 bases removed from V and 0 bases from J, the gap between germline ends came to 7 bases. The CDR3 is 13 residues long. CDR1 is SGHKS and CDR2 is YYEKEE in the germline V gene (reference sequence). Here the CDR3 reads CASSQLYQETQYF. Written as DNA, the CDR3 is TGTGCCAGCAGCCAGCTCTACCAAGAGACCCAGTACTTC.

The table lists this clonotype with many counts. The rearrangement joins TRBV5-6 to TRBJ2-7, with D tentatively TRBD2 (7 bases). Germline values: CDR1 SGHDT, CDR2 YYEEEE. This CDR3 has 13 residues. Trimming took off 1 base at V and 5 bases at J, with 10 bases between the two ends. CDR3 in amino acids: CASSLWGGHEQYF. DNA for the CDR3: TGTGCCAGCAGCTTGTGGGGGGGCCACGAGCAGTACTTC.

J is TRBJ1-3 and V is TRBV9; TRBD1 matches 7 bases. The CDR3 is 17 residues long. From germline, CDR1 is SGDLS and CDR2 YYNGEE. The V gene end was trimmed by 3 bases and the J gene end by 0 bases; junction bases not matched to a gene: 9. CDR3 nucleotide sequence: TGTGCCAGCAGCGCTTACCGACAGGGCGTCTCTGGAAACACCATATATTTT. Residues: CASSAYRQGVSGNTIYF.

This clonotype was detected ten times or more. The chain has TRBV5-1 and TRBJ2-5, with a weak D call TRBD2 (7 bases). CDR1 and CDR2 from the germline V gene are SGHRS and YFSETQ. The CDR3 covers 17 residues. With 6 bases removed from V and 3 bases from J, the gap between germline ends came to 24 bases. CDR3 nucleotides: TGCGCCAGCAAGGGGGATGGCGGGAGAAGCTGGGAAGAGACCCAGTACTTC. Protein product: CASKGDGGRSWEETQYF.

At least ten counts were recorded for this clonotype. The J gene is TRBJ2-3, the V gene TRBV6-2 or TRBV6-3; D not resolved. The CDR3 length is 11 residues. V was cut by 2 bases and J by 8 bases, with 5 bases left in between. CDR1 and CDR2 (germline): MNHEY, SVGEGT. CDR3 sequence: CASSYGVTQYF. The CDR3 region has the DNA TGTGCCAGCAGTTACGGGGTTACGCAGTATTTT.

With regard to this clonotype: This likely traces to a read error, being one base from a far larger clone. The chain uses TRBV6-2 or TRBV6-3 and TRBJ1-5; a possible D gene is TRBD1 (5 bases). Germline CDR1 MNHEY, CDR2 SVGEGT. The CDR3 consists of 15 residues. DNA of the CDR3: TGTGCCAGCAGCCCGGGAGGGGTGACAAATCAGCCCGAGCATTTT. Protein: CASSPGGVTNQPEHF.

In its sample, this clonotype was seen many times. The CDR3 here is CASIPEPIYNEQFF. The CDR3 nucleotides are TGTGCCAGCATCCCCGAGCCGATCTACAATGAGCAGTTCTTC. The J gene is TRBJ2-1, the V gene TRBV27; D is ambiguous. This CDR3 is 14 amino acids long. Germline loops: CDR1 MNHEY, CDR2 SMNVEV (reference sequence). V was shortened by 7 bases and J by 3 bases, with 13 bases between the two germline ends.

This clonotype appeared many times. The chain uses TRBV9 and TRBJ2-3, with 7 positions matching TRBD2. This CDR3 has 15 residues. Germline V gives CDR1 SGDLS, CDR2 YYNGEE. J was trimmed by 4 bases and V by 0 bases; bases with no gene match: 5. Here the CDR3 DNA reads TGTGCCAGCAGCGTAGAGGGACTAACCTCAGATACGCAGTATTTT. This sequence encodes CASSVEGLTSDTQYF.

The table lists this clonotype with many counts. V and J are TRBV28 and TRBJ2-7; 8 bases agree with TRBD1. V was pared by 7 bases and J by 4 bases, with 9 bases of the junction left unmatched. The CDR3 is 14 amino acids. The germline gives CDR1 MDHEN, CDR2 SYDVKM. The CDR3 reads CASISGQGWYEQYF. For the CDR3, the DNA is TGTGCCAGCATCAGCGGACAGGGTTGGTACGAGCAGTACTTC.

Remarks on this clonotype: A much larger clone differs from this one at a single base, so this may be a read error. This sequence joins TRBV30 and TRBJ2-1, with D possibly TRBD1 on 6 matching bases. CDR3 size: 13 residues. The V gene lost 2 bases and the J gene lost 13 bases, with 18 bases spanning the gap. CDR1 GTSNPN and CDR2 SVGIG come from the germline V gene (reference sequence). The CDR3 spells CAWSQGGAGTQFF. The CDR3 DNA reads as TGTGCCTGGAGTCAAGGGGGTGCAGGGACCCAGTTCTTC.

This clonotype was found many times. The V call is TRBV16, the J call TRBJ1-2; no firm D call. The CDR3 length is 13 residues. V lost 5 bases and J 2 bases, leaving 9 bases between the germline ends. Germline V gives CDR1 KGHSY, CDR2 FQNENV. CDR3 bases: TGTGCCAGCAGCAGTGACGGGAACTATGGCTACACCTTC. Amino acids: CASSSDGNYGYTF. Together with reference TRBV16 and TRBJ1-2, the CDR3 gives the full variable domain: GEEVAQTPKHLVRGEGQKAKLYCAPIKGHSYVFWYQQVLKNEFKFLISFQNENVFDETGMPKERFSAKCLPNSPCSLEIQATKLEDSAVYFCASSSDGNYGYTFGSGTRLTVV.

This clonotype was seen ten or more times. This rearrangement joins TRBV20-1 to TRBJ2-2; 9 bases agree with TRBD2. Trimming removed 3 bases from V and 4 bases from J; junction bases left unmatched: 6. Germline lookup yields CDR1 DFQATT and CDR2 SNEGSKA (reference sequence). This CDR3 spans 15 amino acids. The CDR3 DNA reads as TGCAGTGCTAGGGTTAGCGGGAGTGGCACCGGGGAGCTGTTTTTT. Protein: CSARVSGSGTGELFF.

In this sample, this clonotype turned up many times. V gene TRBV25-1 combines with J gene TRBJ1-2; D gene ambiguous. The germline V gene has CDR1 MGHDK and CDR2 SYGVNS. Trimming left V 2 bases short and J 3 bases short, with 7 bases between. The CDR3 is made up of 13 amino acids. CDR3 sequence reads: CASSEGLDYGYTF. CDR3 nucleotide sequence: TGTGCCAGCAGTGAAGGATTGGACTATGGCTACACCTTC.

This clonotype was seen repeatedly, ten times or more. The chain joins TRBV20-1 to TRBJ2-1; 7 positions match TRBD2. The CDR3 length is 13 residues. The J segment lost 7 bases and the V segment lost 4 bases, leaving 7 bases of the junction unmatched. Germline assignment: CDR1 DFQATT and CDR2 SNEGSKA (reference sequence). The DNA for the CDR3 is TGCAGTGCTACAAGGACTAGTACAAATGAGCAGTTCTTC. Amino acid sequence: CSATRTSTNEQFF.

This clonotype appeared many times. V usage is TRBV18 and J usage is TRBJ2-5, with D perhaps matching TRBD1 (5 bases). The CDR3 length is 13 residues. The germline V and J ends were trimmed by 1 base and 3 bases, with 6 bases remaining between them. Germline loops: CDR1 KGHSH, CDR2 LQKENI. The CDR3 sequence is CASSPQGKETQYF. The CDR3 DNA reads TGTGCCAGCTCACCACAGGGGAAAGAGACCCAGTACTTC.

This clonotype was recorded at least ten times. The CDR3 loop reads CASSLARYRADRTGELFF. For the CDR3, the DNA is TGTGCCAGCAGCTTAGCCCGCTACAGGGCGGATCGGACCGGGGAGCTGTTTTTT. This rearrangement joins TRBV7-9 to TRBJ2-2, with TRBD1 as a possible D gene (6 bases). The CDR3 length is 18 residues. V was cut by 0 bases and J by 5 bases, with 19 bases left in between. Germline V gene data show CDR1 as SEHNR and CDR2 as FQNEAQ (reference sequence).